Listed below are T cell receptor beta chains from one sample, sequenced in a study of vaccination effects on CD4 cells after COVID-19. These receptors' targets are unknown. Some clones are missing from TCRdb's copy, which holds only in-frame ones; the method was immunoSEQ multiplex PCR. This table has some 25,000 clones, approximately 76% appearing once. Sequenced here: CD4+ T cells from PBMCs cultured with SARS-CoV-2 spike peptides, sampled before COVID-19 vaccination. The receptors here all came from a human donor who had a prior SARS-CoV-2 infection. CDR3s leave out the opening cysteine and the closing phenylalanine or tryptophan. The order of the fields is CDR3 length, J gene, V gene, CDR3 protein.

CDR3 length: 13
J gene: TRBJ1-3
V gene: TRBV7-8
CDR3 protein: ASSAKTRAGNTIY

CDR3 length: 17
J gene: TRBJ1-1
V gene: TRBV5-1
CDR3 protein: ASSLSPKGGSPGVTEAF

CDR3 length: 11
J gene: TRBJ2-3
V gene: TRBV5-1
CDR3 protein: ASSGDRPDTQY

CDR3 length: 10
J gene: TRBJ2-1
V gene: TRBV15
CDR3 protein: ATSRRDNEQF

CDR3 length: 11
J gene: TRBJ2-7
V gene: TRBV5-1
CDR3 protein: ASSLALGYEQY

CDR3 length: 14
J gene: TRBJ2-3
V gene: TRBV4-1
CDR3 protein: ASSQDLGLATDTQY

CDR3 length: 16
J gene: TRBJ2-3
V gene: TRBV24-1
CDR3 protein: ATSDGWASGRAHDTQY

CDR3 length: 13
J gene: TRBJ2-3
V gene: TRBV5-1
CDR3 protein: ASSLFGGRAGAQY

CDR3 length: 15
J gene: TRBJ2-3
V gene: TRBV7-9
CDR3 protein: ASSLAYLDRGADTQY

CDR3 length: 12
J gene: TRBJ2-5
V gene: TRBV5-8
CDR3 protein: ASSPALVLETQY

CDR3 length: 14
J gene: TRBJ2-4
V gene: TRBV5-1
CDR3 protein: ASSLAEGPSPPIQY

CDR3 length: 9
J gene: TRBJ1-1
V gene: TRBV3-1/TRBV3-2
CDR3 protein: ASSQDRGTA

CDR3 length: 12
J gene: TRBJ1-1
V gene: TRBV27
CDR3 protein: ASSFGQGHTEAF

CDR3 length: 10
J gene: TRBJ2-5
V gene: TRBV2
CDR3 protein: ASKGDQETQY

CDR3 length: 14
J gene: TRBJ2-5
V gene: TRBV4-2
CDR3 protein: ASSQVEREFRETQY

CDR3 length: 13
J gene: TRBJ1-5
V gene: TRBV5-1
CDR3 protein: ASSLTGGLDQPQH

CDR3 length: 13
J gene: TRBJ2-1
V gene: TRBV9
CDR3 protein: ASSAYSGDNNEQF

CDR3 length: 16
J gene: TRBJ2-1
V gene: TRBV7-2
CDR3 protein: ASSSPPGGGAPHNEQF

CDR3 length: 11
J gene: TRBJ2-3
V gene: TRBV27
CDR3 protein: ASSLKGWTTQY

CDR3 length: 12
J gene: TRBJ2-1
V gene: TRBV20-1
CDR3 protein: SASRPGTNNEQF

CDR3 length: 14
J gene: TRBJ2-1
V gene: TRBV7-2
CDR3 protein: ASRGRGEGPGNEQF

CDR3 length: 11
J gene: TRBJ2-3
V gene: TRBV19
CDR3 protein: ATTRGFTDTQY

CDR3 length: 13
J gene: TRBJ2-5
V gene: TRBV2
CDR3 protein: ASSYRDRGSETQY

CDR3 length: 13
J gene: TRBJ2-4
V gene: TRBV5-1
CDR3 protein: ASSLVTGYEGSRY

CDR3 length: 15
J gene: TRBJ1-3
V gene: TRBV15
CDR3 protein: ATSRGGGLSIGNTIY

CDR3 length: 12
J gene: TRBJ1-2
V gene: TRBV5-1
CDR3 protein: ASSLGQGGYGYT

CDR3 length: 15
J gene: TRBJ1-2
V gene: TRBV4-3
CDR3 protein: ASSQGLREQFNYGYT

CDR3 length: 12
J gene: TRBJ2-3
V gene: TRBV19
CDR3 protein: ASSIRTSTDTQY

CDR3 length: 12
J gene: TRBJ1-2
V gene: TRBV5-1
CDR3 protein: ASSLESANYGYT

CDR3 length: 11
J gene: TRBJ1-1
V gene: TRBV19
CDR3 protein: ASTGQMNTEAF

CDR3 length: 14
J gene: TRBJ2-1
V gene: TRBV6-4
CDR3 protein: ASSRIAGVYYNEQF

CDR3 length: 10
J gene: TRBJ1-4
V gene: TRBV29-1
CDR3 protein: SVVATNEKLF

CDR3 length: 12
J gene: TRBJ1-1
V gene: TRBV2
CDR3 protein: ASSAGQGFAEAF

CDR3 length: 11
J gene: TRBJ2-7
V gene: TRBV19
CDR3 protein: ASSIRESYEQY

CDR3 length: 10
J gene: TRBJ2-7
V gene: TRBV28
CDR3 protein: ASSFDVYEQY

CDR3 length: 11
J gene: TRBJ2-7
V gene: TRBV18
CDR3 protein: ASSPTSPLEQY

CDR3 length: 13
J gene: TRBJ1-2
V gene: TRBV9
CDR3 protein: ASSPRGTGGYGYT

CDR3 length: 13
J gene: TRBJ2-2
V gene: TRBV7-3
CDR3 protein: ASSWRASQFEELF

CDR3 length: 10
J gene: TRBJ2-1
V gene: TRBV7-3
CDR3 protein: ASSLTGSEQF

CDR3 length: 9
J gene: TRBJ1-1
V gene: TRBV27
CDR3 protein: ASSQGAEAF

CDR3 length: 15
J gene: TRBJ1-6
V gene: TRBV18
CDR3 protein: ASSPPATWDKNSPLH